Sequencing of this TCR beta chain was carried out in a study of blood T cell repertoires in COVID-19. Study overall: The study drew acute and convalescent COVID-19 samples from the United States, Italy and Spain. The cDNA or gDNA used as material had been derived from T cells, B-cell-depleted T cells, or PBMCs.

Authors' processing steps: Amplification of reference gene primers provided the estimated nucleated cell counts. Assay: immunoSEQ multiplex PCR; the TCRdb copy retains only in-frame clones and omits some. The DNA was the basis for D and trimming; V, J and clone size are from that table. The profile covers approximately 240,000 clones, with 65% to 90% appearing a single time and approximately 1.3% taken by the ten largest. The CDR3 runs 15 residues. The V gene end was trimmed by 5 bases and the J gene end by 4 bases; junction bases not matched to a gene: 8. CDR1 and CDR2 (germline): SNHLY, FYNNEI. What was sequenced was peripheral blood. The sequence was collected from a woman aged 40 to 49 who had recovered from COVID-19. This chain joins TRBV2 and TRBJ2-1; TRBD1 aligns across 7 bases. CDR3 loop: CASSHPTGLYNEQFF. The CDR3 region has the DNA TGTGCCAGCAGTCACCCGACAGGGTTATACAATGAGCAGTTCTTC.